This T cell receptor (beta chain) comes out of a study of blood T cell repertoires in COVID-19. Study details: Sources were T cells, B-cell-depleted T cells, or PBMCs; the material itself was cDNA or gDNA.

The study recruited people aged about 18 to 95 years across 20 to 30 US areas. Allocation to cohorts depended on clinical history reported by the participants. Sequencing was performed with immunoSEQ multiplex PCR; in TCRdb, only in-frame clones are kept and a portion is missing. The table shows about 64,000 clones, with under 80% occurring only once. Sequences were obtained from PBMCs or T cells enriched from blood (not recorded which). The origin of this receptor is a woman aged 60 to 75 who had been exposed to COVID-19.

DNA of the CDR3: TGTGCCAGCAGTTACGCCAGAAGCTACGAGCAGTACTTC. Amino acids: CASSYARSYEQYF. The gene calls are TRBV6-2 or TRBV6-3 and TRBJ2-7, with D unclear. There are 13 residues in the CDR3. Germline CDR1 is MNHEY and CDR2 is SVGEGT. The V end lost 2 bases, the J end lost 3 bases, and 8 bases lay between the germline ends.